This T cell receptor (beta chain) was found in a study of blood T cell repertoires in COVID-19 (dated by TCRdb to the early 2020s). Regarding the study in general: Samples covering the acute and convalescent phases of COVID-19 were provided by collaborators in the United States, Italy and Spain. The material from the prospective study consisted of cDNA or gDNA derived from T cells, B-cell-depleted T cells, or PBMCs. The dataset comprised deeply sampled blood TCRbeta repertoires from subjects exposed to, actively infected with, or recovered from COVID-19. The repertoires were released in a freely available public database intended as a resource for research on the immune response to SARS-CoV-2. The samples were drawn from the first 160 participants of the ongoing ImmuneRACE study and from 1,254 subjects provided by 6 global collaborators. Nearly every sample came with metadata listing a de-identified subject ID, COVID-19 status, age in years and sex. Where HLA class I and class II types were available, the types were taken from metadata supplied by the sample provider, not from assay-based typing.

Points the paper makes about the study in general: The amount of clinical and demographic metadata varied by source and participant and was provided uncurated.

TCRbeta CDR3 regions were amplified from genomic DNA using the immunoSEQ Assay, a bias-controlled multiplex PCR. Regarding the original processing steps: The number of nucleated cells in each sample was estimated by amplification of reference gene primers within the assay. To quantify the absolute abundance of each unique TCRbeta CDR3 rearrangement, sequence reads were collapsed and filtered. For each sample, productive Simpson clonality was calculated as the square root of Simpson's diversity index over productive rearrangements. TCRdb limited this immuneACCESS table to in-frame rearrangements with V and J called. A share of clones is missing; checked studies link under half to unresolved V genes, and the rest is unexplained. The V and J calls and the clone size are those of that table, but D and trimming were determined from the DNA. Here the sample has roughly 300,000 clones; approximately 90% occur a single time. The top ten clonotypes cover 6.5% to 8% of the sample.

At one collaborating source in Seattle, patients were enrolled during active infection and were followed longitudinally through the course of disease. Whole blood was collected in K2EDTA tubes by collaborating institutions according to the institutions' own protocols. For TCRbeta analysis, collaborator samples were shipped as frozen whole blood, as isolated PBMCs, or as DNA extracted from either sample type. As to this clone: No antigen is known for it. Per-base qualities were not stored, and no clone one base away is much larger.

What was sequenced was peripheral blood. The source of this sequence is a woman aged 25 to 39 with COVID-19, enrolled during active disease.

The nucleotides read TGTGCCAGCAGCCAGGCGGGGTCCGGAGTGGGCTACACCTTC. It encodes CASSQAGSGVGYTF. Recombination joined TRBV7-2 with TRBJ1-2; the D gene assignment is ambiguous. Looking up the germline V gene yields CDR1 SGHTA and CDR2 FQGNSA. V and J lose 5 bases and 8 bases, and a span of 18 bases separates them. The CDR3 spans 14 residues, from the cysteine through the phenylalanine. Of the read, only the CDR3 DNA is kept; its 42 bases are in frame from base 1.